A single sample gave rise to the 8 T cell receptor beta chains below, sequenced in a study of CD8 T cells in ankylosing spondylitis (dated by TCRdb to about 2017). Beyond this particular receptor, the publication reports: Blood from ankylosing spondylitis patients appeared to be characterized by a TCR beta motif composed of several highly homologous amino acid variants.

Receptor amplification or capture employed 5' RACE. Reads for this sample came from an Illumina HiSeq 2500. The public reads were reanalyzed by TCRdb: fastp trimming at Q25, MiXCR alignment, in-frame beta chains only. For every CDR3 protein sequence, its rows merge into one entry that carries the most common genes and DNA. The sample includes around 890,000 distinct CDR3 sequences, with 10% to 15% observed a single time. The ten largest clones capture less than 0.65% of the sample. For these receptors, no antigen is known. The sequencing input was blood, either unsorted or a sorted T cell fraction (not recorded which). The receptors stem from a male donor with ankylosing spondylitis.

J is TRBJ1-2 and V is TRBV18, with D uncertain. Germline CDR1 reads KGHSH; CDR2 reads LQKENI. This CDR3 spans 18 amino acids. Trimming left V 6 bases short and J 2 bases short, with 25 bases between. CDR3 sequence reads: CASSGIRGVTEGNYGYTF. The DNA of the CDR3 is TGTGCCAGCTCTGGGATTCGCGGGGTTACGGAGGGAAACTATGGCTACACCTTC.

In its sample, this clonotype was seen many times. The rearrangement uses TRBV29-1 and TRBJ2-1; 7 nucleotides line up with TRBD2. The length of the CDR3 is 15 residues. V was clipped by 6 bases and J by 1 base; unmatched bases: 9. Germline V gene lookup returns CDR1 SQVTM and CDR2 ANQGSEA. DNA of the CDR3: TGCAGCGTCCTCGGACTAGTTCAATCCTACAATGAGCAGTTCTTC. Translating it yields CSVLGLVQSYNEQFF.

This chain joins TRBV4-2 and TRBJ2-3; 12 bases match TRBD2. V gave up 0 bases and J gave up 4 bases; unmatched junction bases: 8. CDR3 size: 18 residues. Per germline, CDR1 LGHNA and CDR2 YNFKEQ. The CDR3 reads CASSQDLRLAGVADTQYF. The CDR3 nucleotides read TGTGCCAGCAGCCAAGATCTGAGACTAGCGGGAGTTGCAGATACGCAGTATTTT.

V usage is TRBV29-1 and J usage is TRBJ2-7; tentatively, D is TRBD2 (7 bases). V gave up 6 bases and J gave up 7 bases, with 19 bases separating them. Germline V gene sequence: CDR1 SQVTM, CDR2 ANQGSEA. The CDR3 contains 13 residues. The chain's CDR3 is CSVDVAGQGEQYF. In nucleotides, the CDR3 is TGCAGCGTCGATGTAGCGGGCCAGGGGGAGCAGTACTTC.

The chain links TRBV11-2 to TRBJ2-1; D possibly corresponds to TRBD2 (6 bases). The germline gives CDR1 SGHAT, CDR2 FQNNGV. The V end lost 5 bases, the J end lost 4 bases, and 18 bases lay between the germline ends. CDR3 length: 16 residues. CDR3 sequence: CASSQLSGAAYNEQFF. CDR3 sequence (DNA): TGTGCCAGCAGCCAACTTAGCGGAGCCGCTTACAATGAGCAGTTCTTC.

The chain carries TRBV20-1 and TRBJ1-2; a weak D match, TRBD1 (5 bases). There are 14 residues in the CDR3. Trimming removed 0 bases at V and 5 bases at J, with 13 bases between. Germline lookup yields CDR1 DFQATT and CDR2 SNEGSKA (reference sequence). As DNA, the CDR3 is TGCAGTGCTAGAGAAACCGGGACCCAGTATGGCTACACCTTC. It codes for CSARETGTQYGYTF.

This clonotype was seen more than once but under ten times. CDR3 sequence reads: CSARRQRQETQYF. In DNA form, the CDR3 reads TGCAGTGCTAGGAGGCAGAGACAAGAGACCCAGTACTTC. The chain uses TRBV20-1 and TRBJ2-5; D ambiguous. The V and J ends lost 3 bases and 2 bases respectively, with 10 bases between them. The CDR3 is 13 residues long. Germline V CDR1 and CDR2: DFQATT, SNEGSKA (reference sequence).

This clonotype came up a few times. This chain uses TRBV11-2 with TRBJ2-7, with 14 bases aligning to TRBD2. Germline CDR1 reads SGHAT; CDR2 reads FQNNGV. J was trimmed by 3 bases and V by 2 bases; bases with no gene match: 18. This CDR3 is 21 amino acids long. As DNA, the CDR3 is TGTGCCAGCAGCTTACTGGCGTCGGGGACTAGCGGGAGACCCTTTCACTACGAGCAGTACTTC. This codes for CASSLLASGTSGRPFHYEQYF.